The text below deals with one T cell receptor (beta chain). What it recognizes is unknown. The data were obtained in a study of Ad26.COV2.S vaccination and SARS-CoV-2 variants. Here immunoSEQ multiplex PCR was the method, and the copy in TCRdb shows in-frame clones only, minus some. Of about 350,000 clones detected, roughly 85% appear once; the ten largest clones hold about 3.5%. Treatment meaning: around 19 received Ad26.COV2.S at low or high dose, single or two shots; about five received placebo; per-sample allocation not given. Vaccine and placebo recipients were sampled on day 63 after the first injection. General study findings and limits: Placebo recipients and vaccine recipients were similar in non-spike TCR breadth.

Between the trimmed V and J ends, which lost 3 bases and 4 bases, there was a span of 7 bases. The CDR3 is 13 residues long. Looked up from germline, CDR1 is KGHSH and CDR2 is LQKENI. The rearrangement links TRBV18 to TRBJ1-3; D ambiguous. Sequencing used peripheral blood, obtained in a trial of Ad26.COV2.S vaccine versus placebo. This receptor was obtained from a person between 18 and 65 years old who received the Ad26.COV2.S COVID-19 vaccine or a placebo. CDR3: CASSPDSGNTIYF. In DNA form, the CDR3 reads TGTGCCAGCTCACCGGATTCCGGAAACACCATATATTTT.